This T cell receptor beta chain originates from a study of T cells in Graves' hyperthyroidism and ophthalmopathy. This clonotype was counted a few times. Using RNA transcripts as the source, TCR beta CDR3 regions were amplified. HTBI primers were used for first-round RT-PCR of the TCR CDR3. TCRdb itself ran the multiplex PCR reads through MiXCR, one entry per CDR3 protein. The sample holds about 500,000 distinct CDR3 sequences, approximately 15% seen once. The V gene end was trimmed by 2 bases and the J gene end by 3 bases; junction bases not matched to a gene: 2. Germline CDR1 and CDR2: LNHDA and SQIVND (reference sequence). This CDR3 region has 14 residues.

The sequence was collected from a woman aged 18-29 years with Graves' hyperthyroidism. Source material: blood. The gene calls are TRBV19 and TRBJ2-5; TRBD2 aligns across 8 bases. CDR3 sequence (DNA): TGTGCCAGTAGTATACTGGGACTAGAAGAGACCCAGTACTTC. Translation gives CASSILGLEETQYF.